This entry lists 30 T cell receptor beta chains sequenced from one sample in a study of shared clonotypes between healthy human individuals. Sequencing used immunoSEQ multiplex PCR; TCRdb keeps in-frame clones, though not all of them. The table has about 600,000 clones, roughly 79% seen once; the top ten hold more than 10%. Sequencing was carried out using PBMCs. The receptors derive from a woman aged 40 to 50 in good health. Some clones in this sample may be carry-over from other donors' samples.

The rearrangement joins TRBV7-9 to TRBJ2-3, with D maybe TRBD2 (6 bases). The CDR3 totals 16 residues. Trimming stripped 5 bases from V and 0 bases from J, with 15 bases between. Germline V gives CDR1 SEHNR, CDR2 FQNEAQ (reference sequence). The CDR3: CASSKGLQASTDTQYF. The CDR3 nucleotides read TGTGCCAGCAGCAAGGGACTGCAGGCTAGCACAGATACGCAGTATTTT.

This clone appeared a single time. The rearrangement joins TRBV30 to TRBJ1-5, with 7 bases that match TRBD1. This CDR3 comprises 13 residues. The junction had 6 bases not matched to a gene; V was cut back by 5 bases and J by 5 bases. CDR1 is GTSNPN and CDR2 is SVGIG in the germline V gene (reference sequence). The CDR3 loop is CAWGRQGDQPQHF. In DNA form, the CDR3 reads TGTGCCTGGGGCAGACAGGGTGATCAGCCCCAGCATTTT.

The chain couples TRBV7-3 to TRBJ2-1; D ambiguous. The germline gives CDR1 SGHTA, CDR2 FQGTGA. This CDR3 has 15 residues. The V and J ends lost 2 bases and 0 bases respectively, with 8 bases between them. CDR3: CASSLESASYNEQFF. The DNA of the CDR3 is TGTGCCAGCAGCTTAGAATCAGCCTCCTACAATGAGCAGTTCTTC.

About this clone: Distinct nucleotide sequences in the sample also encode this CDR3. This chain connects TRBV29-1 to TRBJ1-1; TRBD1 is a possible D gene (5 bases). V gave up 3 bases and J gave up 4 bases, with 18 bases separating them. Per the germline V gene, CDR1 is SQVTM and CDR2 is ANQGSEA. The CDR3 spans 15 residues. The CDR3 loop is CSVDKEGIGTTEAFF. As DNA, the CDR3 is TGCAGCGTTGATAAAGAAGGTATTGGGACCACTGAAGCTTTCTTT. Using reference TRBV29-1 and TRBJ1-1 for the parts outside the CDR3, the full variable domain is SAVISQKPSRDICQRGTSLTIQCQVDSQVTMMFWYRQQPGQSLTLIATANQGSEATYESGFVIDKFPISRPNLTFSTLTVSNMSPEDSSIYLCSVDKEGIGTTEAFFGQGTRLTVV.

This chain connects TRBV2 to TRBJ2-2; 12 positions match TRBD2. This CDR3 comprises 15 residues. V shed 4 bases, J shed 6 bases, and the junction held 3 bases outside the gene matches. The germline gives CDR1 SNHLY, CDR2 FYNNEI. CDR3 sequence: CASSVLAGGAGELFF. In DNA form, the CDR3 reads TGTGCCAGCAGTGTTCTAGCGGGAGGGGCCGGGGAGCTGTTTTTT.

CDR3 sequence reads: CASSIMGNYGYTF. The CDR3 DNA is TGTGCCAGTAGTATAATGGGGAACTATGGCTACACCTTC. V usage is TRBV19 and J usage is TRBJ1-2, with D uncertain. This CDR3 contains 13 residues. The V end was cut by 2 bases, the J end by 2 bases, with 6 bases between. Per germline, CDR1 LNHDA and CDR2 SQIVND (reference sequence).

V is TRBV30 and J is TRBJ1-3; TRBD1 is a possible D gene (5 bases). The CDR3 is 13 amino acids. The V gene lost 4 bases and the J gene lost 0 bases, with 7 bases spanning the gap. Germline V lookup: CDR1 GTSNPN, CDR2 SVGIG (reference sequence). The CDR3, as DNA: TGTGCCTGGACGCAGGGCTCTGGAAACACCATATATTTT. Its translation: CAWTQGSGNTIYF.

The CDR3 loop is CASSITGQQPQHF. The CDR3 nucleotides read TGTGCCAGTAGTATAACAGGGCAACAGCCCCAGCATTTT. The chain uses TRBV19 and TRBJ1-5; TRBD1 is a possible D gene (6 bases). Germline lookup yields CDR1 LNHDA and CDR2 SQIVND (reference sequence). This CDR3 region has 13 residues. Deletions cut 2 bases from V and 7 bases from J, with 9 bases between. Variable domain in full (rest from reference TRBV19 and TRBJ1-5): DGGITQSPKYLFRKEGQNVTLSCEQNLNHDAMYWYRQDPGQGLRLIYYSQIVNDFQKGDIAEGYSVSREKKESFPLTVTSAQKNPTAFYLCASSITGQQPQHFGDGTRLSIL.

This clone was picked up a small number of times. CDR3 DNA: TGTGCCAGCAGTGACTCGAGACAGCCGAACACTGAAGCTTTCTTT. As protein: CASSDSRQPNTEAFF. The chain joins TRBV6-4 to TRBJ1-1, with D tentatively TRBD1 (5 bases). CDR3 size: 15 residues. Deletions cut 0 bases from V and 1 base from J, with 9 bases between. Germline CDR1 MRHNA, CDR2 SNTAGT.

This chain joins TRBV28 and TRBJ1-2, with a weak D call TRBD1 (5 bases). This CDR3 is built from 12 residues. Deletions cut 7 bases from V and 11 bases from J, with 17 bases between. Germline V gene lookup returns CDR1 MDHEN and CDR2 SYDVKM. CDR3 in DNA: TGTGCCAGCACGCCGGGGCTTGGGGGGTACACCTTC. It codes for CASTPGLGGYTF.

This clone was seen a few times. The chain couples TRBV7-8 to TRBJ2-1; TRBD1 is a possible D gene (6 bases). V lost 0 bases, J lost 5 bases, and 11 bases lay in between. Germline lookup yields CDR1 SGHVS and CDR2 FQNEAQ. This CDR3 region has 15 residues. CDR3 in amino acids: CASSLARQANNEQFF. The CDR3 DNA is TGTGCCAGCAGCTTAGCGAGACAGGCAAACAATGAGCAGTTCTTC.

CDR3 coding DNA: TGTGCCAGCAGCGAGACTAGCGGAGTGACAGAGACCCAGTACTTC. It is translated as CASSETSGVTETQYF. The V and J genes are TRBV5-4 and TRBJ2-5; 9 bases are a match to TRBD2. Per the germline V gene, CDR1 is SGHNT and CDR2 is YYREEE (reference sequence). The CDR3 spans 15 residues. V lost 4 bases to trimming and J lost 4 bases; unmatched junction nucleotides: 8.

This clone was seen a handful of times. The rearrangement uses TRBV6-6 and TRBJ2-2, with unresolved D. Trimming took 0 bases from V and 4 from J, leaving 6 bases between them. Germline CDR1 MNHNY, CDR2 SVGAGI (reference sequence). The CDR3 is 14 residues long. The CDR3 here is CASSYSLSTGELFF. CDR3 coding DNA: TGTGCCAGCAGTTACTCACTAAGCACCGGGGAGCTGTTTTTT.

The V call is TRBV18, the J call TRBJ2-6, with 9 bases matching TRBD1. The CDR3 runs 17 residues. V lost 5 bases, J lost 3 bases, and 8 bases stayed unmatched. Germline V lookup: CDR1 KGHSH, CDR2 LQKENI. The CDR3 DNA follows: TGTGCCAGCTCAGGTCCCGGGACAGGGATTGGGGCCAACGTCCTGACTTTC. Encoded protein: CASSGPGTGIGANVLTF.

This clone was found many times. This chain links TRBV28 with TRBJ2-3; TRBD1 is a possible D gene (6 bases). Trimming took 2 bases from V and 1 from J, leaving 10 bases between them. Germline-derived CDR1 and CDR2 are MDHEN and SYDVKM. The CDR3 is made up of 15 amino acids. CDR3 region: CASSLPDRRTDTQYF. The CDR3 region has the DNA TGTGCCAGCAGTTTACCTGACAGGCGCACAGATACGCAGTATTTT.

The CDR3 region is CASSLSSRETQYF. CDR3 bases: TGTGCCAGCAGCTTATCGTCGCGGGAGACCCAGTACTTC. The chain is built from TRBV7-9 and TRBJ2-5; D is unclear. Deletions cut 2 bases from V and 5 bases from J, with 9 bases between. This CDR3 region has 13 residues. The germline CDR1 and CDR2 sequences are SEHNR and FQNEAQ (reference sequence). Drawing the rest from reference TRBV7-9 and TRBJ2-5, the complete variable domain is DTGVSQNPRHKITKRGQNVTFRCDPISEHNRLYWYRQTLGQGPEFLTYFQNEAQLEKSRLLSDRFSAERPKGSFSTLEIQRTEQGDSAMYLCASSLSSRETQYFGPGTRLLVL.

The table lists this clone with a few counts. The genes are TRBV28 and TRBJ2-7; 8 bases line up with TRBD2. V shed 5 bases, J shed 3 bases, and the junction held 9 bases outside the gene matches. The CDR3 is 15 amino acids. CDR1 is MDHEN, CDR2 SYDVKM, per germline. The CDR3 DNA reads as TGTGCCAGCAGTGTCCAAGCGGGAGTGGGCTACGAGCAGTACTTC. This gives the protein CASSVQAGVGYEQYF.

The chain carries TRBV30 and TRBJ2-1, with D tentatively TRBD1 (5 bases). V lost 1 base and J lost 7, with 17 bases in between. The CDR3 is 15 amino acids. Germline V gives CDR1 GTSNPN, CDR2 SVGIG (reference sequence). The CDR3 here is CAWSGGLGPGNEQFF. The CDR3 DNA is TGTGCCTGGAGTGGGGGCCTCGGGCCAGGTAATGAGCAGTTCTTC.

The chain joins TRBV7-6 to TRBJ2-3; D gene ambiguous. Trimming pared 3 bases from V and 2 bases from J, leaving 9 bases between. Germline CDR1 SGHVS, CDR2 FNYEAQ. This CDR3 is built from 14 residues. The CDR3 DNA sequence: TGTGCCAGCAGCTTGGCCGGACCCACAGATACGCAGTATTTT. Its protein is CASSLAGPTDTQYF.

This clone was counted at least ten times. This same CDR3 is encoded by further DNA sequences in the sample. The chain joins TRBV5-4 to TRBJ2-2; D call uncertain. CDR3 length: 13 amino acids. V was clipped by 2 bases and J by 5 bases, with 7 bases between them. Germline lookup yields CDR1 SGHNT and CDR2 YYREEE (reference sequence). The CDR3 here is CASSFDPTGELFF. In DNA, the CDR3 is TGTGCCAGCAGCTTTGACCCGACCGGGGAGCTGTTTTTT.

This clone has more than one count but fewer than ten. The chain has TRBV30 and TRBJ1-5, with D uncertain. The CDR3 spans 13 residues. CDR1 is GTSNPN and CDR2 is SVGIG in the germline V gene (reference sequence). The ends were cut back, 0 bases at V and 5 bases at J, with 8 bases in the middle. CDR3: CAWSVGPDQPQHF. CDR3 coding DNA: TGTGCCTGGAGTGTAGGGCCTGATCAGCCCCAGCATTTT.

The chain carries TRBV2 and TRBJ1-1; 7 nucleotides align to TRBD1. The V gene's germline CDR1 is SNHLY and CDR2 FYNNEI. Unmatched junction bases numbered 8, after V lost 10 bases and J lost 3 bases. This CDR3 contains 13 residues. CDR3 nucleotide sequence: TGTGCCAAAAAACAGGGGTGGGACACTGAAGCTTTCTTT. It encodes CAKKQGWDTEAFF. The complete variable domain, with remaining parts taken from reference TRBV2 and TRBJ1-1, reads EPEVTQTPSHQVTQMGQEVILRCVPISNHLYFYWYRQILGQKVEFLVSFYNNEISEKSEIFDDQFSVERPDGSNFTLKIRSTKLEDSAMYFCAKKQGWDTEAFFGQGTRLTVV.

Only a few counts were recorded for this clone. The chain is built from TRBV5-1 and TRBJ2-7; TRBD1 might be the D (6 bases). Trimming took off 5 bases at V and 11 bases at J, with 26 bases between the two ends. Looked up from germline, CDR1 is SGHRS and CDR2 is YFSETQ. The CDR3 sequence is 15 residues long. Here the CDR3 DNA reads TGCGCCAGCAGACTTGGTGGGGCAAAAACAGGGATCGAGTACTTC. Protein sequence: CASRLGGAKTGIEYF.

The chain recombines TRBV30 with TRBJ2-7, with TRBD2 identical over 8 bases. The germline V gene has CDR1 GTSNPN and CDR2 SVGIG (reference sequence). V trimming: 2 bases; J trimming: 6 bases; junction bases outside the gene matches: 6. CDR3 size: 13 residues. CDR3 loop: CAWSFSAGVEQYF. Written as DNA, the CDR3 is TGTGCCTGGAGTTTTTCAGCGGGAGTCGAGCAGTACTTC.

The J gene is TRBJ2-3, the V gene TRBV28; weak D call: TRBD2 (6 bases). With 5 bases removed from V and 6 bases from J, the gap between germline ends came to 21 bases. This CDR3 comprises 16 residues. CDR1 is MDHEN, CDR2 SYDVKM, per germline. CDR3 DNA: TGTGCCAGCAGTATCCCGGGAGCGCCTCTGGGGGATACGCAGTATTTT. It yields the protein CASSIPGAPLGDTQYF.

V gene TRBV11-1 combines with J gene TRBJ2-3; 15 nucleotides agree with TRBD2. With V trimmed by 5 bases and J by 9 bases, 6 bases remained unmatched. The CDR3 consists of 15 residues. The germline CDR1 and CDR2 sequences are SGHAT and FQDESV (reference sequence). CDR3 DNA sequence: TGTGCCAGCAGCCCGGGACTAGCGGGAGGTGAGACGCAGTATTTT. Amino acid sequence: CASSPGLAGGETQYF.

About this clone: The same CDR3 also results from other DNA sequences found in this sample. V is TRBV9 and J is TRBJ2-3; the D is unclear. Trimming shortened V by 0 bases and J by 1 base, and 6 bases separated the two germline ends. Per germline, CDR1 SGDLS and CDR2 YYNGEE. The CDR3 consists of 14 residues. The CDR3 region has the DNA TGTGCCAGCAGCGTAGATGGCCGCACAGATACGCAGTATTTT. Translated, it gives CASSVDGRTDTQYF.

Concerning this clone itself: A far larger clone is one nucleotide away, so this likely arose from a read error. The V call is TRBV5-6, the J call TRBJ1-2; D remains unclear. This CDR3 contains 13 residues. Germline V gene lookup returns CDR1 SGHDT and CDR2 YYEEEE. Trimming cost V 0 bases and J 8 bases, with 11 bases left between them. CDR3 sequence (DNA): TGTGCCAGCAGCTTGGTAACGGTCATGGGCTACACCTTC. Its translation: CASSLVTVMGYTF.

The CDR3 bases are TGTGCCTGGAGTCCGGGGTCCTTAACCCCCCAGCCCCAGCATTTT. Translated: CAWSPGSLTPQPQHF. The J gene is TRBJ1-5, the V gene TRBV30; no clear D gene. The CDR3 is 15 amino acids. The germline V gene encodes CDR1 GTSNPN and CDR2 SVGIG (reference sequence). Deletions cut 2 bases from V and 7 bases from J, with 18 bases between. The whole variable domain, filled in from reference TRBV30 and TRBJ1-5, reads SQTIHQWPATLVQPVGSPLSLECTVEGTSNPNLYWYRQAAGRGLQLLFYSVGIGQISSEVPQNLSASRPQDRQFILSSKKLLLSDSGFYLCAWSPGSLTPQPQHFGDGTRLSIL.

Comments on this clone: Given a much more abundant clone one base away, this may be a read error. The rearrangement uses TRBV13 and TRBJ2-2; the D is unclear. Germline V gene data show CDR1 as PRHDT and CDR2 as FYEKMQ (reference sequence). The CDR3 length is 12 residues. Trimming cost V 0 bases and J 6 bases, with 2 bases left between them. This CDR3 reads CASSLGAGELFF. The CDR3 DNA reads as TGTGCCAGCAGCTTAGGGGCCGGGGAGCTGTTTTTT.